These 9 T cell receptor beta chains came from one sample sequenced in a study of patients and donors after allogeneic stem cell transplantation (dated by TCRdb to 2019 to 2021). Libraries were constructed by RT-PCR. Sequenced on a NextSeq 550. TCRdb trimmed public reads at Q25 via fastp, called clones via MiXCR and kept in-frame beta chains. Under each unique CDR3 protein, matching rows form one entry showing the most common genes and DNA. In this sample the table shows tens of thousands of distinct CDR3 sequences, nearly 7% of which occur a single time. The ten largest clones represent approximately 35% of the sample. Sequenced: blood, either unsorted or a sorted T cell fraction (not recorded which). These receptors were obtained from a human donor who was either an allogeneic HSCT recipient or a stem cell or donor lymphocyte infusion donor (not recorded which). It is not recorded whose cells these are; they may come from a transplant donor.

The sample holds many counts of this clonotype. This chain joins TRBV20-1 and TRBJ2-3, with D possibly being TRBD1 (7 bases). Trimming cost V 3 bases and J 4 bases, with 14 bases left between them. The CDR3 is 14 residues long. The germline V gene has CDR1 DFQATT and CDR2 SNEGSKA (reference sequence). The CDR3 sequence: CSASRRGRSDTQYF. The CDR3 DNA is TGCAGTGCTAGTAGGAGGGGGCGGTCAGATACGCAGTATTTT.

This clonotype was counted between two and nine times. A read error may explain this, as a much larger clone is one base away. The chain combines TRBV12-3 or TRBV12-4 with TRBJ2-5, with D possibly being TRBD2 (7 bases). Trimming took 7 bases from V and 5 from J, leaving 11 bases between them. The CDR3 has 12 amino acids. The CDR3 DNA follows: TGTGCCAGCAACCCGGGGGGCGAGACCCAGTACTTC. It yields the protein CASNPGGETQYF.

This clonotype was observed a few times. The chain recombines TRBV10-3 with TRBJ2-1; 8 nucleotides agree with TRBD1. The V segment lost 4 bases and the J segment 1 base; nucleotides outside the gene matches: 3. This CDR3 has 15 residues. The germline CDR1 and CDR2 sequences are ENHRY and SYGVKD. Here the CDR3 reads CAISARTGSYNEQFF. The CDR3 DNA is TGTGCCATCAGTGCCCGGACAGGGTCCTACAATGAGCAGTTCTTC.

This clonotype appeared a few times. This rearrangement joins TRBV6-5 to TRBJ2-1; D is possibly TRBD2 (5 bases). V gave up 6 bases and J gave up 0 bases, with 18 bases separating them. This CDR3 is 17 amino acids long. The V gene's germline CDR1 is MNHEY and CDR2 SVGAGI. CDR3 in DNA: TGTGCCAGCAGACAAAAGGCGGGCCCGAGCTCCTACAATGAGCAGTTCTTC. Protein sequence: CASRQKAGPSSYNEQFF.

The chain joins TRBV6-6 to TRBJ2-1; D gene ambiguous. The CDR3 sequence is 11 residues long. Germline V lookup: CDR1 MNHNY, CDR2 SVGAGI (reference sequence). Trimming stripped 6 bases from V and 4 bases from J, with 4 bases between. DNA of the CDR3: TGTGCCAGCAGGAATTACAATGAGCAGTTCTTC. Translation gives CASRNYNEQFF.

The table lists this clonotype with many counts. The V call is TRBV28, the J call TRBJ1-1; a weak D match, TRBD1 (6 bases). The CDR3 consists of 13 residues. Germline assignment: CDR1 MDHEN and CDR2 SYDVKM. Trimming shortened V by 6 bases and J by 5 bases, and 13 bases separated the two germline ends. The chain's CDR3 is CASRGEGETEAFF. For the CDR3, the DNA is TGTGCCAGCAGGGGTGAGGGGGAGACTGAAGCTTTCTTT.

This clonotype was observed a handful of times. The V gene is TRBV7-9, the J gene TRBJ2-5; D may be TRBD1 (6 bases). Germline V gene data show CDR1 as SEHNR and CDR2 as FQNEAQ (reference sequence). The CDR3 sequence is 15 residues long. V lost 5 bases, J lost 3 bases, and 16 bases lay in between. The DNA of the CDR3 is TGTGCCAGCAGCACAACGACAGGCCAGGAAGAGACCCAGTACTTC. Translating it yields CASSTTTGQEETQYF.

This clonotype was counted at least ten times. The chain couples TRBV19 to TRBJ1-2, with TRBD1 as a possible D gene (6 bases). Germline V gene sequence: CDR1 LNHDA, CDR2 SQIVND (reference sequence). Trimming took 5 bases from V and 2 from J, leaving 12 bases between them. The CDR3 consists of 14 residues. The CDR3 DNA reads TGTGCCAGTAGTGCCCATAGGGGGAACTATGGCTACACCTTC. It translates to CASSAHRGNYGYTF.

This clonotype was picked up many times. The genes are TRBV24-1 and TRBJ2-3; 10 bases fit TRBD2. The CDR3 spans 15 residues. Germline trimming cut 5 bases from V and 4 bases from J; bases unmatched to any gene: 5. Germline-derived CDR1 and CDR2 are KGHDR and SFDVKD. CDR3 bases: TGTGCCACCAGTGGTCACCTAGCGGGGGCAGATACGCAGTATTTT. This sequence encodes CATSGHLAGADTQYF.